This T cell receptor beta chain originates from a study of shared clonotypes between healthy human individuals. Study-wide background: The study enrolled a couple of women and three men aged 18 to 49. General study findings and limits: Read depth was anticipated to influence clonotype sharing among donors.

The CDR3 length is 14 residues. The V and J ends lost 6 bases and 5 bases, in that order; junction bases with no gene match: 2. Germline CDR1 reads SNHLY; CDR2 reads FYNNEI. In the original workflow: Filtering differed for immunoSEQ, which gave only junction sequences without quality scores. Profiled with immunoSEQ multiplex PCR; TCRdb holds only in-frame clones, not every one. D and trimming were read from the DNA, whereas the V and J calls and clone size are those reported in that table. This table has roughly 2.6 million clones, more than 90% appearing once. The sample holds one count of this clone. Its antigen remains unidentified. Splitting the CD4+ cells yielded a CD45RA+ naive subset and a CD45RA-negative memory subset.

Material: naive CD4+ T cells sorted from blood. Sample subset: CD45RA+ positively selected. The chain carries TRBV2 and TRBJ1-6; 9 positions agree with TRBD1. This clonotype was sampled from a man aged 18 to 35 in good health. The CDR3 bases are TGTGCCAGCAGCAGACAGGGGGATAATTCACCCCTCCACTTT. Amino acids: CASSRQGDNSPLHF.